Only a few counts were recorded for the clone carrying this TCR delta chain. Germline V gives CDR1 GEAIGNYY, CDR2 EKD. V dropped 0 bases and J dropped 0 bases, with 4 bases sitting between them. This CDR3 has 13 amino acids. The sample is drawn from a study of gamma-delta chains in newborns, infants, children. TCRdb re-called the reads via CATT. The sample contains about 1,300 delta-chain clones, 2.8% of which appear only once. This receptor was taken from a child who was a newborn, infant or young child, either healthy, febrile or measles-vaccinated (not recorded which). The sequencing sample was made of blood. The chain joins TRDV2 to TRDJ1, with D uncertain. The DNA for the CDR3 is TGTGCCTGTGACACCTGGGACACCGATAAACTCATCTTT. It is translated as CACDTWDTDKLIF.